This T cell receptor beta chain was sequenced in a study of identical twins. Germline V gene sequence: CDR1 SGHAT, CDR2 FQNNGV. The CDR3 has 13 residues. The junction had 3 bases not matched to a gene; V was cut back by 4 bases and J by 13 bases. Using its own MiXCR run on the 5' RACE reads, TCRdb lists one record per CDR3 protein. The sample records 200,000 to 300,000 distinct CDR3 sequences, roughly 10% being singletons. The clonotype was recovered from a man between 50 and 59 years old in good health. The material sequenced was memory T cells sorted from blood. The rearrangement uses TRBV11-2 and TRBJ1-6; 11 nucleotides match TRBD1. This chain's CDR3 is CASSWDRGAPLHF. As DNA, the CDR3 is TGTGCCAGCAGCTGGGACAGGGGGGCCCCCCTCCACTTT. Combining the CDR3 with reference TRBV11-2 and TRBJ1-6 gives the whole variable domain EAGVAQSPRYKIIEKRQSVAFWCNPISGHATLYWYQQILGQGPKLLIQFQNNGVVDDSQLPKDRFSAERLKGVDSTLKIQPAKLEDSAVYLCASSWDRGAPLHFGNGTRLTVT.